These T cell receptor beta chains were read from a single sample in a study of human T cells and chemical hapten exposure. TCRdb re-called the RACE reads with MiXCR, one entry per CDR3 protein. The sample records 300,000 to 350,000 distinct CDR3 sequences, about 7% being singletons. The sequencing here drew on whole blood, taken in connection with sensitization to the hapten diphenylcyclopropenone (DPC). These receptors were taken from a woman under 30 with alopecia areata. Some clones in this sample may be carry-over from other donors' samples. CDR3s include the opening cysteine and the closing phenylalanine or tryptophan. A D gene is named only where the DNA matches it firmly. Not every row has a clone size; where given, it reads once, few, many or a size class.

j_call	v_call	clone_size	d_call	cdr3_aa	cdr3_nt
TRBJ1-6	TRBV12-3/TRBV12-4	.	TRBD1	CASSRQGHSPLHF	TGTGCCAGCAGTCGACAGGGACACTCACCCCTCCACTTT
TRBJ1-1	TRBV20-1	.	.	CSARRLGRINTEAFF	TGCAGTGCTAGGCGTTTGGGCAGGATCAACACTGAAGCTTTCTTT
TRBJ2-1	TRBV6-5	.	TRBD2	CASRYAGGGHNEQFF	TGTGCCAGCAGATATGCGGGGGGCGGGCACAATGAGCAGTTCTTC
TRBJ2-3	TRBV7-2	many	.	CASSLRPATDTQYF	TGTGCCAGCAGCTTAAGACCCGCCACAGATACGCAGTATTTT
TRBJ2-7	TRBV4-3	.	.	CASSQETETYEQYF	TGCGCCAGCAGCCAAGAGACAGAGACCTACGAGCAGTACTTC
TRBJ1-2	TRBV6-1	many	TRBD1	CASRRGQESPYGYTF	TGTGCCAGCAGGAGGGGACAGGAGAGCCCATATGGCTACACCTTC
TRBJ1-1	TRBV6-2/TRBV6-3	.	TRBD1	CASSFQGVDTEAFF	TGTGCCAGCAGTTTCCAGGGGGTCGACACTGAAGCTTTCTTT
TRBJ1-4	TRBV20-1	.	TRBD1	CSARETGAALRLFF	TGCAGTGCTAGAGAAACAGGGGCCGCTCTGAGGCTGTTTTTT
TRBJ2-5	TRBV28	.	TRBD2	CASSSMLTSGGRDETQYF	TGTGCCAGCAGTTCTATGCTGACTAGCGGGGGGAGGGATGAGACCCAGTACTTC
TRBJ2-3	TRBV4-3	.	.	CASSQGALGADTQYF	TGCGCCAGCAGCCAGGGGGCCCTGGGGGCAGATACGCAGTATTTT
TRBJ1-1	TRBV6-2/TRBV6-3	.	.	CASSYSKGPTEAFF	TGTGCCAGCAGTTACTCGAAAGGTCCCACTGAAGCTTTCTTT
TRBJ1-6	TRBV6-5	.	TRBD1	CASSYSTGGNNSPLHF	TGTGCCAGCAGTTACTCGACAGGGGGTAATAATTCACCCCTCCACTTT
TRBJ2-5	TRBV7-2	.	.	CASSLAQGTETQYF	TGTGCCAGCAGCTTAGCGCAGGGGACAGAGACCCAGTACTTC
TRBJ2-2	TRBV4-3	.	TRBD2	CASSQDRTSGYTGELFF	TGCGCCAGCAGCCAAGACAGGACTAGCGGGTACACCGGGGAGCTGTTTTTT
TRBJ1-2	TRBV12-3/TRBV12-4	many	.	CASSFGGDGYYGYTF	TGTGCCAGCAGTTTTGGGGGTGACGGGTACTATGGCTACACCTTC
TRBJ1-1	TRBV5-1	.	.	CASSLPYGNMQGSRSAEAFF	TGCGCCAGCAGCTTGCCTTACGGTAATATGCAGGGGAGTCGTAGTGCTGAAGCTTTCTTT
TRBJ1-3	TRBV12-3/TRBV12-4	.	.	CASTSLASSGNTIYF	TGTGCCAGCACCTCGTTGGCTAGCTCTGGAAACACCATATATTTT
TRBJ2-1	TRBV28	many	.	CASSLGRVNEQFF	TGTGCCAGCAGTTTGGGGCGGGTGAATGAGCAGTTCTTC
TRBJ1-5	TRBV7-2	many	.	CASSLYSDQPQHF	TGTGCCAGCAGCTTATATTCGGACCAGCCCCAGCATTTT
TRBJ2-4	TRBV20-1	.	.	CSASVVWNIQYF	TGCAGTGCTAGTGTGGTGTGGAACATTCAGTACTTC